The rows below give T cell receptor beta chains drawn from one sample of a study of OX40 agonist ivuxolimab in advanced cancers. Generated by immunoSEQ multiplex PCR, the TCRdb table keeps only in-frame clones and is missing some. The sample includes 57,000 or so clones, 86% seen only once; the top ten take more than 2.5%. The specimen comprised CD4+ or CD8+ T cells sorted from blood, sampled in a trial of the OX40 agonist ivuxolimab. These receptor sequences come from an adult with an advanced solid tumor such as melanoma, head and neck, liver or kidney cancer. CDR3s include the opening cysteine and the closing phenylalanine or tryptophan. D genes are given only for firm matches. Clone size is stated in some rows and not others, as once, few, many or a class when expanded.

D: NA; J: TRBJ2-7; size: NA; V: TRBV27; CDR3: CASSHARTYEQYF; DNA: TGTGCCAGCAGTCACGCCAGAACCTACGAGCAGTACTTC
D: NA; J: TRBJ2-7; size: NA; V: TRBV5-6; CDR3: CASRQRRRSYEQYF; DNA: TGTGCCAGCAGGCAAAGGAGAAGGTCATACGAGCAGTACTTC
D: TRBD1; J: TRBJ1-1; size: NA; V: TRBV7-2; CDR3: CASSLGGQGGTEAFF; DNA: TGTGCCAGCAGCTTAGGAGGCCAGGGGGGCACTGAAGCTTTCTTT
D: TRBD1; J: TRBJ1-1; size: NA; V: TRBV28; CDR3: CASSQSYRGGNTEAFF; DNA: TGTGCCAGCAGTCAATCCTACAGGGGAGGAAACACTGAAGCTTTCTTT
D: TRBD2; J: TRBJ2-3; size: NA; V: TRBV28; CDR3: CAHNSGGAGPDTQYF; DNA: TGTGCCCACAATAGCGGGGGGGCGGGTCCAGATACGCAGTATTTT
D: NA; J: TRBJ2-2; size: NA; V: TRBV13; CDR3: CASSLDSRANTGELFF; DNA: TGTGCCAGCAGCTTAGACTCCCGAGCGAACACCGGGGAGCTGTTTTTT
D: NA; J: TRBJ1-2; size: NA; V: TRBV30; CDR3: CAWSVAGASNYGYTF; DNA: TGTGCCTGGAGTGTAGCAGGGGCGAGTAACTATGGCTACACCTTC
D: NA; J: TRBJ1-3; size: NA; V: TRBV5-6; CDR3: CASSLEQLKPGNTIYF; DNA: TGTGCCAGCAGCTTAGAGCAGCTGAAACCGGGAAACACCATATATTTT
D: NA; J: TRBJ1-6; size: NA; V: TRBV19; CDR3: CASSTGTNNSPLHF; DNA: TGTGCCAGTAGTACCGGGACAAATAATTCACCCCTCCACTTT
D: NA; J: TRBJ1-2; size: NA; V: TRBV19; CDR3: CASSMDYDYGYTF; DNA: TGTGCCAGTAGTATGGACTACGATTATGGCTACACCTTC
D: NA; J: TRBJ2-2; size: NA; V: TRBV5-1; CDR3: CASSLGQMTGELFF; DNA: TGCGCCAGCAGCTTGGGACAGATGACCGGGGAGCTGTTTTTT
D: NA; J: TRBJ2-7; size: NA; V: TRBV28; CDR3: CASSLGGLLSRFYEQYF; DNA: TGTGCCAGCAGCCTCGGGGGACTCTTAAGCCGGTTCTACGAGCAGTACTTC
D: TRBD1; J: TRBJ2-7; size: once; V: TRBV18; CDR3: CASSLGQTAYEQYF; DNA: TGTGCCAGCTCACTGGGACAGACGGCCTACGAGCAGTACTTC
D: NA; J: TRBJ1-2; size: few; V: TRBV10-3; CDR3: CAISEGVINYGYTF; DNA: TGTGCCATCAGTGAAGGAGTGATTAACTATGGCTACACCTTC
D: NA; J: TRBJ2-5; size: NA; V: TRBV19; CDR3: CASSTRGKEETQYF; DNA: TGTGCCAGTAGTACAAGGGGGAAAGAAGAGACCCAGTACTTC
D: NA; J: TRBJ2-7; size: NA; V: TRBV25-1; CDR3: CAWGETGTSSYEQYF; DNA: TGTGCCTGGGGGGAAACAGGGACGAGCTCCTACGAGCAGTACTTC
D: NA; J: TRBJ2-7; size: NA; V: TRBV28; CDR3: CASSFGWIYEQYF; DNA: TGTGCCAGCAGTTTCGGCTGGATCTACGAGCAGTACTTC
D: TRBD2; J: TRBJ2-3; size: NA; V: TRBV11-2; CDR3: CATTSGGGDTQYF; DNA: TGTGCTACCACTAGCGGGGGAGGAGATACGCAGTATTTT
D: TRBD1; J: TRBJ1-2; size: NA; V: TRBV6-1; CDR3: CASSRDRRTNYGYTF; DNA: TGTGCCAGCAGCCGGGACAGACGAACCAACTATGGCTACACCTTC
D: TRBD2; J: TRBJ2-5; size: NA; V: TRBV9; CDR3: CASSVEASGGPQQETQYF; DNA: TGTGCCAGCAGCGTAGAGGCTAGCGGGGGCCCCCAGCAAGAGACCCAGTACTTC
D: TRBD1; J: TRBJ2-6; size: NA; V: TRBV28; CDR3: CASSSDRGRIGANVLTF; DNA: TGTGCCAGCAGCTCGGACAGGGGAAGGATCGGGGCCAACGTCCTGACTTTC
D: NA; J: TRBJ1-4; size: NA; V: TRBV11-3; CDR3: CASSPWDGNNEKLFF; DNA: TGTGCCAGCAGCCCCTGGGACGGAAATAATGAAAAACTGTTTTTT
D: TRBD1; J: TRBJ2-6; size: NA; V: TRBV11-2; CDR3: CASSAQGWAAGANVLTF; DNA: TGTGCCAGCAGCGCACAGGGGTGGGCTGCTGGGGCCAACGTCCTGACTTTC
D: NA; J: TRBJ1-2; size: NA; V: TRBV30; CDR3: CAWSYIGGGGYTF; DNA: TGTGCCTGGAGCTATATTGGAGGGGGTGGCTACACCTTC